This T cell receptor beta chain derives from a study of T cell responses to AZD1222 COVID-19 vaccine. Whole-study findings and limits: Clonal diversity was possibly underestimated; the donors were predominantly white British and more often female.

V was pared by 8 bases and J by 3 bases, with 2 bases of the junction left unmatched. The germline V gene encodes CDR1 SNHLY and CDR2 FYNNEI. The CDR3 is made up of 12 amino acids. Details on this clone: The antigen is undetermined.

Repertoires were generated with immunoSEQ multiplex PCR, while TCRdb's copy carries only in-frame clones and drops some. The data contain some 120,000 clones, around 82% of them singletons. The TCR sequence derives from an adult in good health. The rearrangement uses TRBV2 and TRBJ1-2, with 8 nucleotides matching TRBD1. Sequencing used peripheral blood, obtained on day 0 of AZD1222 vaccination. CDR3 sequence reads: CASGGQDYGYTF. CDR3 in DNA: TGTGCCAGCGGGGGACAGGACTATGGCTACACCTTC.